Listed here are 9 T cell receptor beta chains from one sample, sequenced in a study of tumor-infiltrating lymphocytes in localized non-small cell lung cancer. Sequenced by immunoSEQ multiplex PCR; TCRdb stores in-frame clones only, minus some. The sample shows 5,500 to 7,000 clones, more than 65% of them seen only once. The sample comprised lung tumor tissue. The receptors originated from a human donor with non-small cell lung cancer.

To note about this clone: Other DNA variants within this sample encode the same CDR3. V and J are TRBV29-1 and TRBJ2-3, with D perhaps TRBD2 (6 bases). Deletions cut 0 bases from V and 0 bases from J, with 13 bases between. The CDR3 contains 16 residues. Per germline, CDR1 SQVTM and CDR2 ANQGSEA. CDR3 sequence (DNA): TGCAGCGTTGAAGATACTGCGGGGTTCAGCACAGATACGCAGTATTTT. This sequence encodes CSVEDTAGFSTDTQYF.

This clone was recorded only once. DNA of the CDR3: TGTGCCAGCAGTTCGCCCGGCCCCCTCCACTTT. Encoded protein: CASSSPGPLHF. This chain joins TRBV14 and TRBJ1-6; no firm D call. Germline V gene lookup returns CDR1 SGHDN and CDR2 FVKESK. The ends were cut back, 6 bases at V and 13 bases at J, with 10 bases in the middle. The CDR3 consists of 11 residues. The full variable domain, its missing parts supplied by reference TRBV14 and TRBJ1-6, is EAGVTQFPSHSVIEKGQTVTLRCDPISGHDNLYWYRRVMGKEIKFLLHFVKESKQDESGMPNNRFLAERTGGTYSTLKVQPAELEDSGVYFCASSSPGPLHFGNGTRLTVT.

V and J are TRBV27 and TRBJ2-1, with 13 bases matching TRBD2. Per germline, CDR1 MNHEY and CDR2 SMNVEV (reference sequence). V shed 8 bases and J 4 bases; nucleotides not matched to a gene: 11. The CDR3 extends over 17 amino acids. CDR3 DNA: TGTGCCAGCCGCCTCCGGACTAGCGGGAGCCCTTACAATGAGCAGTTCTTC. Its protein is CASRLRTSGSPYNEQFF.

The rearrangement links TRBV27 to TRBJ2-1; D possibly corresponds to TRBD2 (6 bases). Germline loops: CDR1 MNHEY, CDR2 SMNVEV (reference sequence). V shed 3 bases and J shed 1 base, with 13 bases lying between them. This CDR3 is 16 amino acids long. The CDR3, as DNA: TGTGCCAGCAGTTTGGGCCGCCGGGGGTCCTACAATGAGCAGTTCTTC. It encodes CASSLGRRGSYNEQFF.

The rearrangement uses TRBV6-1 and TRBJ1-2; tentatively, D is TRBD1 (6 bases). The CDR3 has 15 residues. The germline V gene encodes CDR1 MNHNS and CDR2 SASEGT. Trimming left V 2 bases short and J 4 bases short, with 14 bases between. Here the CDR3 reads CASSEMGGGGYGYTF. The CDR3 DNA is TGTGCCAGCAGTGAAATGGGGGGCGGCGGCTATGGCTACACCTTC.

This clone was found once. V and J are TRBV16 and TRBJ1-2; 8 bases fit TRBD1. The CDR3 is 16 amino acids. After removal of 1 base from V and 4 bases from J, the junction contained 8 bases not matched to a gene. Germline assignment: CDR1 KGHSY and CDR2 FQNENV. This CDR3 is CASSQYSGGARYGYTF. CDR3 DNA: TGTGCCAGCAGCCAATACTCAGGGGGCGCTCGCTATGGCTACACCTTC. Full variable domain (missing parts from reference TRBV16 and TRBJ1-2): GEEVAQTPKHLVRGEGQKAKLYCAPIKGHSYVFWYQQVLKNEFKFLISFQNENVFDETGMPKERFSAKCLPNSPCSLEIQATKLEDSAVYFCASSQYSGGARYGYTFGSGTRLTVV.

V and J are TRBV27 and TRBJ2-3; D is uncertain. The CDR3 has 13 residues. Germline lookup yields CDR1 MNHEY and CDR2 SMNVEV (reference sequence). Trimming removed 3 bases at V and 1 base at J, with 5 bases between. The CDR3 nucleotides read TGTGCCAGCAGTTTCGGCCGCACAGATACGCAGTATTTT. Amino acids: CASSFGRTDTQYF.

This chain connects TRBV6-1 to TRBJ2-1, with 8 nucleotides matching TRBD2. The junction had 6 bases not matched to a gene; V was cut back by 4 bases and J by 4 bases. The germline CDR1 and CDR2 sequences are MNHNS and SASEGT. This CDR3 has 15 amino acids. CDR3 region: CASSVSGGLYNEQFF. In nucleotides, the CDR3 is TGTGCCAGCAGTGTCTCGGGAGGGTTATACAATGAGCAGTTCTTC.

This clone showed up just a few times. The gene calls are TRBV28 and TRBJ1-2, with D uncertain. Deletions cut 6 bases from V and 4 bases from J, with 12 bases between. The CDR3 loop spans 13 amino acids. The germline V gene encodes CDR1 MDHEN and CDR2 SYDVKM. The CDR3 bases are TGTGCCAGCAGAACGGACGTCGGCTATGGCTACACCTTC. Translating gives CASRTDVGYGYTF.